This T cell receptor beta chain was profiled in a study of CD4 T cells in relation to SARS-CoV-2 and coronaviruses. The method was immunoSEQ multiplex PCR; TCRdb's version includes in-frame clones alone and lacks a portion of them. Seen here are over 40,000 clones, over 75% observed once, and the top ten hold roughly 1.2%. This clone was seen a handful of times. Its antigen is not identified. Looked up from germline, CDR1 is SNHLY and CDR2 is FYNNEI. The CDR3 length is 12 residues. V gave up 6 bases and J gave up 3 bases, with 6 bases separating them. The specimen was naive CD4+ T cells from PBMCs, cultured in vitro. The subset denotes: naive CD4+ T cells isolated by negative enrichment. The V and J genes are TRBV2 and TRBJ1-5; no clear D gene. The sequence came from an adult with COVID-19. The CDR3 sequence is CASRAPNQPQHF. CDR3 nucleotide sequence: TGTGCCAGCAGGGCACCCAATCAGCCCCAGCATTTT.